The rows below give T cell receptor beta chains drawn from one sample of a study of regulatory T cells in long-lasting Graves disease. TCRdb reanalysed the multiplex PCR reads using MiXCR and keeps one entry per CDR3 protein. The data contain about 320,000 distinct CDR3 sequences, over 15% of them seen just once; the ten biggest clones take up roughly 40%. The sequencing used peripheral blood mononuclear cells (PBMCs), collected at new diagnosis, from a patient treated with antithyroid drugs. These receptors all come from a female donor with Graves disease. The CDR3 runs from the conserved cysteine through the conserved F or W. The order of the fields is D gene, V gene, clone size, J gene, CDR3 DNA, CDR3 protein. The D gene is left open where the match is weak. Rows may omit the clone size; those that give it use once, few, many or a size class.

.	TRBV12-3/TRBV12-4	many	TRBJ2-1	TGTGCCAGCAGTTTTAACCTTGTCGGGGGTGAGCAGTTCTTC	CASSFNLVGGEQFF
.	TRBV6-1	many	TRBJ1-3	TGTGCCAGCAGGGAGACAGGAGGAAACACCATATATTTT	CASRETGGNTIYF
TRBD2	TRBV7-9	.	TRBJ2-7	TGTGCCAGCAGCTTAGAAGTTGGATTAGCGGGGGGAAGCTACGAGCAGTACTTC	CASSLEVGLAGGSYEQYF
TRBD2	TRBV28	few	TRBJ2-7	TGTGCCAGTCAACCGGGACTAGTTAGTTACGAGCAGTACTTC	CASQPGLVSYEQYF
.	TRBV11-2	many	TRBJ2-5	TGTGCCAGCAGCTTAGGGCCCCTAGGGCAGCCCCAAGAGACCCAGTACTTC	CASSLGPLGQPQETQYF
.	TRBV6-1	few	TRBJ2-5	TGTGCCAGCAGTGAAGCGGCCGGACAGCAAGAGACCCAGTACTTC	CASSEAAGQQETQYF
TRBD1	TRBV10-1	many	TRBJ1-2	TGCGCCAGCAGTGCTGACAGGGACTATGGCTACACCTTC	CASSADRDYGYTF
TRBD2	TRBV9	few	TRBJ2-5	TGTGCCAGCAGCGCCGGGGGGGGGACCCAGTACTTC	CASSAGGGTQYF
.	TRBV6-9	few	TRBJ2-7	TGTGCCAGCAGTTCCCTAGACTACGAGCAGTACTTC	CASSSLDYEQYF
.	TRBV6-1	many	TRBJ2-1	TGTGCCAGCAGTGATCGACATAGCTCCTACAATGAGCAGTTCTTC	CASSDRHSSYNEQFF
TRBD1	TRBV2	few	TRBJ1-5	TGTGCCAGCAGTGGTGAGGGGGCAAGCAATCAGCCCCAGCATTTT	CASSGEGASNQPQHF